The 3 T cell receptor beta chains listed next were all sequenced from one sample in a study of cytomegalovirus exposure and HLA in healthy donors. Both 60 Vbeta primers and 13 Jbeta primers went into the PCR. TCRdb's table, derived via immunoSEQ multiplex PCR, lists solely in-frame clones and lacks some. The table has about 77,000 clones, over 70% seen once. The specimen was PBMCs. These receptors were collected from a man aged 40-49 years in good health and CMV-seronegative.

The rearrangement links TRBV7-9 to TRBJ2-7, with 9 bases aligning to TRBD1. V dropped 5 bases and J dropped 5; count of bases not matched to a gene: 13. The V gene's germline CDR1 is SEHNR and CDR2 FQNEAQ (reference sequence). The CDR3 has 16 residues. The CDR3: CASSPGTGQLYHEQYF. The CDR3 bases are TGTGCCAGCAGCCCGGGGACAGGGCAATTGTATCACGAGCAGTACTTC.

The chain joins TRBV29-1 to TRBJ2-1; tentatively, D is TRBD2 (6 bases). Trimming took 2 bases from V and 0 from J, leaving 11 bases between them. The germline V gene encodes CDR1 SQVTM and CDR2 ANQGSEA. There are 15 residues in the CDR3. CDR3 DNA sequence: TGCAGCGTTGAATACCCAGCGGGCTCCTACAATGAGCAGTTCTTC. Protein: CSVEYPAGSYNEQFF.

The chain carries TRBV5-1 and TRBJ2-5, with 8 bases identical to TRBD1. Germline V CDR1 and CDR2: SGHRS, YFSETQ. The CDR3 has 13 amino acids. V shed 6 bases, J shed 5 bases, and the junction held 6 bases outside the gene matches. The CDR3 DNA reads TGCGCCAGCACGACAGGGGCCCGGGAGACCCAGTACTTC. This sequence encodes CASTTGARETQYF.